This TCR beta chain came from a study of Ad26.COV2.S vaccination and SARS-CoV-2 variants. CDR3 length equals 15 residues. V gave up 4 bases and J gave up 6 bases, with 18 bases separating them. Germline CDR1 LNHDA, CDR2 SQIVND (reference sequence). The treatment: around 19 received Ad26.COV2.S at low or high dose, single or two shots; 5 received placebo; per-sample allocation not given. After the first vaccine or placebo injection, samples were drawn on day 63. Here immunoSEQ multiplex PCR was the method, and the copy in TCRdb shows in-frame clones only, minus some. This table has roughly 390,000 clones, less than 90% appearing once.

The sequencing here drew on peripheral blood, taken in a trial of Ad26.COV2.S vaccine versus placebo. The chain links TRBV19 to TRBJ1-1; D might be TRBD1 (5 bases). The sequence was obtained from a person between 18 and 65 years old who received the Ad26.COV2.S COVID-19 vaccine or a placebo. This chain's CDR3 is CASSSLRQGEAEAFF. The CDR3 DNA reads TGTGCCAGTAGTAGCCTTCGGCAGGGTGAAGCTGAAGCTTTCTTT.